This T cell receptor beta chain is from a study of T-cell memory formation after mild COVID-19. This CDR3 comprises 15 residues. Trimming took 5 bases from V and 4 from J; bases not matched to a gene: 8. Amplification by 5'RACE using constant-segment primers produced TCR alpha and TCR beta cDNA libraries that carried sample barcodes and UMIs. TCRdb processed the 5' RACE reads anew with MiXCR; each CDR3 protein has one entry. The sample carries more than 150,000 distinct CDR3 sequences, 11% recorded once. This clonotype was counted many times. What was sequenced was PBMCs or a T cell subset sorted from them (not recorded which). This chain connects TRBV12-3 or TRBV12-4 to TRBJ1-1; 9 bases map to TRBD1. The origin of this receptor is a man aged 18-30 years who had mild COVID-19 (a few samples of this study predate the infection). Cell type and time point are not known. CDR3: CASSTGQGPVTEAFF. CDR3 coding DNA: TGTGCCAGCAGTACAGGACAGGGGCCGGTCACTGAAGCTTTCTTT.